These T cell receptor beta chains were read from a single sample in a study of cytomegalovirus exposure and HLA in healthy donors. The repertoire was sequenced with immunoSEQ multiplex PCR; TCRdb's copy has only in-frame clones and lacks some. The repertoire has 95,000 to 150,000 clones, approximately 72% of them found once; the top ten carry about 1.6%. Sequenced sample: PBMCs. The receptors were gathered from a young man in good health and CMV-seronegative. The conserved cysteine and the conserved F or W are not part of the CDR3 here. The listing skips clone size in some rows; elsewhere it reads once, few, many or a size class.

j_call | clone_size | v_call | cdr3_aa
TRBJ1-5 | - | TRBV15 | ATCRDEWADSNQPQH
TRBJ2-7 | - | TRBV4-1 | ASSQVPQGSGDEQY
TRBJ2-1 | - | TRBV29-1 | SVEVAVNEQF
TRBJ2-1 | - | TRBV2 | ASSAVRDRLYNEQF
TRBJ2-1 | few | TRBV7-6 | ASGIQGGSYNEQF
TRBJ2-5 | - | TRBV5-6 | ASSLSGRAETQY
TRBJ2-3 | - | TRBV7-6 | ASSRRTGGTDTQY
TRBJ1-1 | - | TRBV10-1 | AILTGGEAF
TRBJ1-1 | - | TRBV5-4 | ASSFGSDSRRGAF
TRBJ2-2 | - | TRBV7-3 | ASSGRVTGELF
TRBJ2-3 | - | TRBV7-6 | ASSLSLINRRGVDTQY
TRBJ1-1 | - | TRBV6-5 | ASSYSAGVWTEAF
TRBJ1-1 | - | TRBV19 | ASTSPGQMNTEAF
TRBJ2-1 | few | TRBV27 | ASSSGTYYNEQF
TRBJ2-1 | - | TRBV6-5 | ASSPPGQGWREQF
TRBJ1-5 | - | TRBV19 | ASTARGFGNQPQH
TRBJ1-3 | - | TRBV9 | ASSAHLGTDLSGNTIY
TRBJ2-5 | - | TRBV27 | ASRSTRTGGYQETQY
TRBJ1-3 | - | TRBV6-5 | ASSPPGKGNTIY
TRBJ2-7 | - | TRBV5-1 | ASSRTTGPLLEQY
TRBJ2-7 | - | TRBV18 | ASSLPGSGPSYEQY
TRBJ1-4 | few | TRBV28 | ASSLPSAGFNEKLF
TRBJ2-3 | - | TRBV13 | ASSLVPGQSPTSTDTQY
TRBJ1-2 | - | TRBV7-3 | ASSLNPGQGGNGYT
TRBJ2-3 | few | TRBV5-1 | PSSKLAGVPDTQY
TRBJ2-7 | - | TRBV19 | ASSRTGGAFVGEQY
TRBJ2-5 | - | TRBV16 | ASSLTTQETQY
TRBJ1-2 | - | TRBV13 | ASSSAPVAPNLGDYGYT
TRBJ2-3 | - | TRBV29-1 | SALKGGAWTDTQY
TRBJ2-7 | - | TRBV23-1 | ASSLPPTGNYEQY
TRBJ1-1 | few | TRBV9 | ASSVVTGAGEAF
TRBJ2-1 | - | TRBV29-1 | SVARPGTYNEQF
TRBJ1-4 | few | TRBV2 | ASSEGQTTNEKLF
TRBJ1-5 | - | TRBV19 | ASSLGSNQPQH
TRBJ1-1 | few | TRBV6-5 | ASSYRGGGGTEAF
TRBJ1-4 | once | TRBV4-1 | PSSQNRGPNEKLF
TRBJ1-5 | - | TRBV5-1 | PSSLTADVNQPQH
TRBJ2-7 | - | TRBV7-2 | ASSLELPPRVEQY
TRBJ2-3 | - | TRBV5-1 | ASSLGERMTDTQY
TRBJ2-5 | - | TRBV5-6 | ASSKTTGAWETQY
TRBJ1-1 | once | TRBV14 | ASSKWGQGTEAF
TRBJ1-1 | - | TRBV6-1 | ASSYGTEAF
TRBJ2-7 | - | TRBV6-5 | ALRGTGDYEQY
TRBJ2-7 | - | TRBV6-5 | ASSYLSEQY
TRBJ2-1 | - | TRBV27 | ASSTASPTRGTNPLGNEQF
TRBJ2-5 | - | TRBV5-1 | ASSLAGLRETQY
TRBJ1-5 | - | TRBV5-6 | ASGFFSGEGQPQH
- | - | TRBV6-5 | ASRRRQGERYEQY
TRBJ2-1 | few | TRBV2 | ASRAATSREQF
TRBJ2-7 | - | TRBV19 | ASTGAVSYEQY
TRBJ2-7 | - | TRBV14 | ASSQEGVTGNKIPYEQY
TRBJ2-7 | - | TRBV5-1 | ASRSNGYEQY
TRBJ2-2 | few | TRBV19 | ASTRAGTGELF
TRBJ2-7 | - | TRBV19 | ASSIGDSGYEQY
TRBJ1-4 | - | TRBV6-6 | ASSPYVGGLF
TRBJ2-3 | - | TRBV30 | TWSVGQGVHDTQY
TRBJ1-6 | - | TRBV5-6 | ASSFGRAYNSPLH
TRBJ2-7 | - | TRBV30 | AWSVGTSIDEQY